What follows are 17 T cell receptor beta chains derived from one specimen sequenced in a study of shared clonotypes between healthy human individuals. Produced via immunoSEQ multiplex PCR; TCRdb's table is partial and in-frame only. The sample holds approximately 940,000 clones; about three quarters are singletons and the top ten take nearly 1.5%. Sample: memory CD4+ T cells sorted from blood. Subset described: CD45RA-negative fraction. All receptors derive from a man between 18 and 29 years old in good health.

This clone appeared a single time. The chain uses TRBV4-1 and TRBJ2-7; TRBD2 agrees at 8 bases. Germline V gene data show CDR1 as MGHRA and CDR2 as YSYEKL. The CDR3 contains 15 residues. Losses at the gene ends were 3 bases for V and 0 bases for J; bases not matched to a gene: 4. DNA of the CDR3: TGCGCCAGCAGCCACGGCGGGGGGATCTCCTACGAGCAGTACTTC. It codes for CASSHGGGISYEQYF.

The chain employs TRBV10-1 and TRBJ2-3, with 8 bases that match TRBD2. The V and J ends lost 6 bases and 3 bases, in that order; junction bases with no gene match: 2. Per germline, CDR1 WNHNN and CDR2 SYGVQD (reference sequence). This CDR3 has 13 amino acids. The CDR3 loop reads CASRVAGTDTQYF. In DNA form, the CDR3 reads TGCGCCAGCAGAGTAGCGGGGACAGATACGCAGTATTTT.

The chain is built from TRBV11-3 and TRBJ2-2; the D is unclear. V lost 5 bases and J lost 7, with 14 bases in between. The CDR3 spans 14 residues. From germline, CDR1 is SGHNT and CDR2 YENEEA. CDR3: CASSPRFSSGELFF. In nucleotides, the CDR3 is TGTGCCAGCAGCCCAAGGTTTAGCAGCGGGGAGCTGTTTTTT.

V is TRBV5-5 and J is TRBJ2-7; perhaps TRBD1 as D (5 bases). Trimming cost V 2 bases and J 6 bases, with 15 bases left between them. Germline assignment: CDR1 SGHKS and CDR2 YYEKEE (reference sequence). This CDR3 is 14 amino acids long. The CDR3 loop reads CASSFRAGPLEQYF. CDR3 DNA: TGTGCCAGCAGCTTCAGGGCAGGCCCGCTCGAGCAGTACTTC.

This clone was counted only a few times. The same CDR3 also results from other DNA sequences found in this sample. The rearrangement uses TRBV6-5 and TRBJ1-2; D is unresolved. The germline gives CDR1 MNHEY, CDR2 SVGAGI. With 2 bases removed from V and 4 bases from J, the gap between germline ends came to 8 bases. This CDR3 region has 13 residues. The DNA for the CDR3 is TGTGCCAGCAGTTACAGGAATTCCTATGGCTACACCTTC. Translated: CASSYRNSYGYTF.

The V call is TRBV6-5, the J call TRBJ1-1; the D gene is possibly TRBD1 (5 bases). Trimming removed 2 bases from V and 5 bases from J, with 12 bases in between. This CDR3 has 14 amino acids. Per the germline V gene, CDR1 is MNHEY and CDR2 is SVGAGI. CDR3 region: CASSYRGGKTEAFF. The CDR3 DNA follows: TGTGCCAGCAGTTACAGGGGCGGTAAAACTGAAGCTTTCTTT.

The V gene is TRBV11-2, the J gene TRBJ2-2; D is unclear. V was clipped by 4 bases and J by 7 bases, with 10 bases between them. The CDR3 totals 13 residues. Germline assignment: CDR1 SGHAT and CDR2 FQNNGV. CDR3 sequence: CASSSQLGGELFF. CDR3 coding DNA: TGTGCCAGCAGCTCCCAGTTGGGCGGGGAGCTGTTTTTT.

This clone was counted a few times. The CDR3 nucleotides are TGTGCCAGCTCATCGGGACAGCAATACGAGCAGTACTTC. It specifies CASSSGQQYEQYF. The chain recombines TRBV18 with TRBJ2-7, with 7 positions matching TRBD1. CDR1 and CDR2 (germline): KGHSH, LQKENI. The CDR3 spans 13 residues. J lost 4 bases, V lost 5 bases, and 5 bases had no gene match. Based on the CDR3 plus reference TRBV18 and TRBJ2-7, the full variable domain is NAGVMQNPRHLVRRRGQEARLRCSPMKGHSHVYWYRQLPEEGLKFMVYLQKENIIDESGMPKERFSAEFPKEGPSILRIQQVVRGDSAAYFCASSSGQQYEQYFGPGTRLTVT.

The chain combines TRBV6-6 with TRBJ2-7; D is tentatively TRBD1 or TRBD2 (6 bases each). The V gene's germline CDR1 is MNHNY and CDR2 SVGAGI (reference sequence). Deletions cut 8 bases from V and 6 bases from J, with 14 bases between. This CDR3 contains 12 residues. CDR3 bases: TGTGCCAGCGGAACGGGGGCGAGCGAGCAGTACTTC. This gives the protein CASGTGASEQYF.

Remarks on this clone: Within the sample, other DNA sequences also encode this same CDR3. This chain links TRBV5-4 with TRBJ2-3; TRBD1 aligns across 8 bases. The CDR3 is made up of 16 amino acids. Germline V gene lookup returns CDR1 SGHNT and CDR2 YYREEE (reference sequence). J was trimmed by 1 base and V by 4 bases; bases with no gene match: 8. CDR3 sequence (DNA): TGTGCCAGCAGCGGGGGGACAGGCCCACGCACAGATACGCAGTATTTT. As protein: CASSGGTGPRTDTQYF.

The CDR3 coding sequence is TGTGCCAGCAGCTTACTACGGGTTAGCCCTGAAGCTTTCTTT. Translating it yields CASSLLRVSPEAFF. The gene calls are TRBV7-2 and TRBJ1-1; D remains ambiguous. CDR1 is SGHTA and CDR2 is FQGNSA in the germline V gene. V lost 2 bases, J lost 6 bases, and 13 bases lay in between. CDR3 size: 14 residues.

The chain carries TRBV6-5 and TRBJ1-1; D possibly corresponds to TRBD1 (5 bases). CDR3 length: 14 amino acids. V was shortened by 5 bases and J by 4 bases, with 14 bases between the two germline ends. The germline V gene encodes CDR1 MNHEY and CDR2 SVGAGI. The CDR3 protein is CASSLRQTGTEAFF. CDR3 in DNA: TGTGCCAGCAGTCTTCGACAGACTGGCACTGAAGCTTTCTTT.

A remark on this clone: A single base separates this from a much larger clone, so it may be a read error. The same CDR3 arises from other DNA sequences in this sample as well. V and J are TRBV15 and TRBJ2-7; 10 bases match TRBD1. CDR3 length equals 16 residues. The germline CDR1 and CDR2 sequences are LNHNV and YYDKDF (reference sequence). CDR3 DNA sequence: TGTGCCACCAGCCGCCGATTGGGACAGGGGTCCTACGAGCAGTATTTC. Translated, it gives CATSRRLGQGSYEQYF.

This chain links TRBV18 with TRBJ2-5; 7 positions agree with TRBD1. CDR1 and CDR2 from the germline V gene are KGHSH and LQKENI. The CDR3 is 14 amino acids. The junction had 4 bases not matched to a gene; V was cut back by 4 bases and J by 2 bases. The CDR3 loop reads CASSLRQGQETQYF. Here the CDR3 DNA reads TGTGCCAGCTCACTCCGACAGGGTCAAGAGACCCAGTACTTC. Complete variable domain (other parts from reference TRBV18 and TRBJ2-5): NAGVMQNPRHLVRRRGQEARLRCSPMKGHSHVYWYRQLPEEGLKFMVYLQKENIIDESGMPKERFSAEFPKEGPSILRIQQVVRGDSAAYFCASSLRQGQETQYFGPGTRLLVL.

About this clone: One base separates it from a far larger clone, so it is likely a read error. Distinct nucleotide sequences in the sample also encode this CDR3. This chain connects TRBV14 to TRBJ2-3; no clear D gene. The CDR3 is made up of 14 amino acids. CDR1 is SGHDN, CDR2 FVKESK, per germline. The V end lost 1 base, the J end lost 0 bases, and 5 bases lay between the germline ends. This CDR3 is CASSQGLSTDTQYF. The CDR3 DNA sequence: TGTGCCAGCAGCCAAGGGTTAAGCACAGATACGCAGTATTTT.

The chain employs TRBV27 and TRBJ2-7, with 7 bases that match TRBD2. This CDR3 comprises 15 residues. Germline V gives CDR1 MNHEY, CDR2 SMNVEV (reference sequence). V lost 5 bases, J lost 4 bases, and 11 bases stayed unmatched. Here the CDR3 reads CASSHGGSGTYEQYF. The CDR3 region has the DNA TGTGCCAGCAGTCACGGGGGAAGCGGGACGTACGAGCAGTACTTC.

The chain links TRBV6-5 to TRBJ2-7, with TRBD1 identical over 7 bases. This CDR3 comprises 15 residues. Per the germline V gene, CDR1 is MNHEY and CDR2 is SVGAGI. The V gene end was trimmed by 6 bases and the J gene end by 2 bases; junction bases not matched to a gene: 10. The CDR3 loop reads CASRLGLTGAYEQYF. In DNA form, the CDR3 reads TGTGCCAGCAGGCTGGGGCTTACAGGGGCCTACGAGCAGTACTTC.